One sample yielded the 26 T cell receptor beta chains listed below, sequenced in a study of early stage breast cancer tumors. The protocol was immunoSEQ multiplex PCR, while the TCRdb copy is restricted to in-frame clones and leaves out a portion. The sample lists some 47,000 clones, about 83% occurring once. The sample taken for sequencing was blood. Source of these receptors: a person in their fifties with breast cancer.

This clone was detected only a few times. V and J are TRBV9 and TRBJ1-1; D might be TRBD1 (6 bases). In germline, CDR1 is SGDLS, CDR2 YYNGEE. The CDR3 has 13 amino acids. The V and J ends lost 3 bases and 13 bases respectively, with 19 bases between them. The CDR3 is CASSEGDGTYGFF. CDR3 sequence (DNA): TGTGCCAGCAGCGAGGGGGACGGGACCTACGGTTTCTTT.

The chain has TRBV28 and TRBJ1-2; no definite D call. Germline V gene sequence: CDR1 MDHEN, CDR2 SYDVKM. V dropped 5 bases and J dropped 0 bases, with 16 bases sitting between them. CDR3 length: 16 amino acids. The CDR3 loop is CASSPHAGDANYGYTF. The CDR3, as DNA: TGTGCCAGCAGTCCGCATGCGGGAGACGCTAACTATGGCTACACCTTC.

The genes are TRBV15 and TRBJ1-2, with D hard to call. The CDR3 covers 13 residues. Germline CDR1 LNHNV, CDR2 YYDKDF (reference sequence). The V end lost 5 bases, the J end lost 5 bases, and 12 bases lay between the germline ends. The CDR3 nucleotides read TGTGCCACCAGCGGACCCGGCCAATATGGCTACACCTTC. It encodes CATSGPGQYGYTF.

V usage is TRBV15 and J usage is TRBJ2-1; 10 nucleotides match TRBD2. V gave up 2 bases and J gave up 7 bases; unmatched junction bases: 8. Germline CDR1 is LNHNV and CDR2 is YYDKDF (reference sequence). The CDR3 contains 16 residues. CDR3 bases: TGTGCCACCAGCAGACGATTAGCGGGAGGTTGGAATGAGCAGTTCTTC. This encodes CATSRRLAGGWNEQFF.

This chain uses TRBV11-2 with TRBJ2-7, with a weak D call TRBD1 (6 bases). V lost 3 bases and J lost 2, with 11 bases in between. Germline-derived CDR1 and CDR2 are SGHAT and FQNNGV. The CDR3 length is 14 residues. CDR3 sequence (DNA): TGTGCCAGCAGCTTGACAGGTCGGACCTACGAGCAGTACTTC. Residues: CASSLTGRTYEQYF.

This chain links TRBV19 with TRBJ2-1; 10 nucleotides agree with TRBD2. The junction had 16 bases not matched to a gene; V was cut back by 3 bases and J by 8 bases. The CDR3 is made up of 18 amino acids. Looked up from germline, CDR1 is LNHDA and CDR2 is SQIVND (reference sequence). The CDR3 nucleotides are TGTGCCAGTAGTATGGGTAGCGGGAGGCTCCGTCCTACGGATGAGCAGTTCTTC. This codes for CASSMGSGRLRPTDEQFF.

J is TRBJ2-7 and V is TRBV28; the match to TRBD1 covers 8 bases. The CDR3 consists of 15 residues. The ends lost 6 bases at V and 6 bases at J; junction bases unmatched: 13. Germline-derived CDR1 and CDR2 are MDHEN and SYDVKM. The chain's CDR3 is CASRTTGTGRVEQYF. The CDR3 coding sequence is TGTGCCAGCAGAACAACCGGGACAGGACGGGTCGAGCAGTACTTC.

This clone was seen only a few times. The chain couples TRBV19 to TRBJ1-1; 7 bases map to TRBD1. The V and J ends lost 0 bases and 4 bases, in that order; junction bases with no gene match: 2. CDR1 and CDR2 (germline): LNHDA, SQIVND (reference sequence). The CDR3 loop spans 14 amino acids. The CDR3 region is CASSIDRGGTEAFF. The CDR3 region has the DNA TGTGCCAGTAGTATAGACAGGGGGGGCACTGAAGCTTTCTTT. Complete variable domain (other parts from reference TRBV19 and TRBJ1-1): DGGITQSPKYLFRKEGQNVTLSCEQNLNHDAMYWYRQDPGQGLRLIYYSQIVNDFQKGDIAEGYSVSREKKESFPLTVTSAQKNPTAFYLCASSIDRGGTEAFFGQGTRLTVV.

This chain uses TRBV6-6 with TRBJ2-1; 8 nucleotides match TRBD1. The CDR3 contains 13 residues. Unmatched junction bases numbered 8, after V lost 6 bases and J lost 10 bases. Per germline, CDR1 MNHNY and CDR2 SVGAGI (reference sequence). CDR3 in amino acids: CASRADRGQEQFF. The CDR3 nucleotides are TGTGCCAGCAGAGCAGACAGGGGACAAGAGCAGTTCTTC.

The rearrangement links TRBV11-2 to TRBJ2-5; D uncertain. From germline, CDR1 is SGHAT and CDR2 FQNNGV. The ends were cut back, 3 bases at V and 7 bases at J, with 6 bases in the middle. The CDR3 runs to 11 residues. The chain's CDR3 is CASSFRATQYF. The DNA of the CDR3 is TGTGCCAGCAGCTTCCGGGCGACCCAGTACTTC.

The rearrangement uses TRBV18 and TRBJ1-1; 8 bases line up with TRBD1. Germline trimming cut 2 bases from V and 1 base from J; bases unmatched to any gene: 12. The germline V gene has CDR1 KGHSH and CDR2 LQKENI. The CDR3 spans 18 residues. The CDR3 DNA reads TGTGCCAGCTCACCATGGGTTGGGCAGGGGGCCCGGAACACTGAAGCTTTCTTT. Translation: CASSPWVGQGARNTEAFF. The full variable domain, with the rest looked up from reference TRBV18 and TRBJ1-1, is NAGVMQNPRHLVRRRGQEARLRCSPMKGHSHVYWYRQLPEEGLKFMVYLQKENIIDESGMPKERFSAEFPKEGPSILRIQQVVRGDSAAYFCASSPWVGQGARNTEAFFGQGTRLTVV.

CDR3 in DNA: TGTGCCAGCAGCTTGGCCAGGGGACAGGGTTTTAATTCACCCCTCCACTTT. It encodes CASSLARGQGFNSPLHF. V and J are TRBV5-6 and TRBJ1-6, with 9 bases fitting TRBD1. The CDR3 runs to 17 residues. From germline, CDR1 is SGHDT and CDR2 YYEEEE. V lost 0 bases and J lost 6; bases outside the gene matches: 7.

This sequence joins TRBV2 and TRBJ2-4; 8 bases align to TRBD1. This CDR3 region has 14 residues. V dropped 7 bases and J dropped 6; count of bases not matched to a gene: 8. Germline values: CDR1 SNHLY, CDR2 FYNNEI. The CDR3: CASTSQGARNIQYF. CDR3 DNA sequence: TGTGCCAGCACTTCTCAGGGGGCAAGAAACATTCAGTACTTC.

V usage is TRBV6-5 and J usage is TRBJ2-4; 8 bases match TRBD1. CDR1 and CDR2 from the germline V gene are MNHEY and SVGAGI. The length of the CDR3 is 15 residues. Trimming at V came to 5 bases and at J to 6 bases, leaving 9 bases not matched to a gene. CDR3 loop: CASSIAGGSRNIQYF. The CDR3 nucleotides are TGTGCCAGCAGTATCGCAGGGGGCAGCAGAAACATTCAGTACTTC.

The V and J genes are TRBV6-6 and TRBJ1-2; the D gene is possibly TRBD1 (6 bases). V lost 1 base, J lost 5 bases, and 14 bases lay in between. There are 15 residues in the CDR3. Germline CDR1 MNHNY, CDR2 SVGAGI (reference sequence). The chain's CDR3 is CASSYLGGSGYGYTF. Here the CDR3 DNA reads TGTGCCAGCAGTTACTTAGGGGGTTCAGGATATGGCTACACCTTC.

The chain has TRBV19 and TRBJ2-7, with 9 bases that match TRBD1. This CDR3 contains 14 residues. Germline trimming cut 5 bases from V and 3 bases from J; bases unmatched to any gene: 5. Germline assignment: CDR1 LNHDA and CDR2 SQIVND (reference sequence). CDR3 in DNA: TGTGCCAGTAGTCCGGACAGGGGCTTCTACGAGCAGTACTTC. Protein product: CASSPDRGFYEQYF.

V is TRBV18 and J is TRBJ2-3, with TRBD2 matching over 11 bases. CDR1 is KGHSH, CDR2 LQKENI, per germline. V lost 2 bases to trimming and J lost 2 bases; unmatched junction nucleotides: 3. The CDR3 loop spans 16 amino acids. The CDR3 protein is CASSPIAGGHTDTQYF. The DNA for the CDR3 is TGTGCCAGCTCACCAATAGCGGGGGGGCACACAGATACGCAGTATTTT.

The chain links TRBV28 to TRBJ1-1; D possibly corresponds to TRBD1 (6 bases). This CDR3 comprises 15 residues. Trimming took 4 bases from V and 3 from J, leaving 15 bases between them. Germline V CDR1 and CDR2: MDHEN, SYDVKM. CDR3 residues: CASSSGSGAHTEAFF. For the CDR3, the DNA is TGTGCCAGCAGTTCTGGTTCAGGGGCGCACACTGAAGCTTTCTTT.

This clone was counted once. This chain links TRBV6-5 with TRBJ2-7; D gene unclear. Per germline, CDR1 MNHEY and CDR2 SVGAGI. The CDR3 runs 14 residues. V lost 0 bases and J lost 2, with 8 bases in between. The CDR3 DNA is TGTGCCAGCAGTTACTCAGAACACACCTACGAGCAGTACTTC. It specifies CASSYSEHTYEQYF.

CDR3 in amino acids: CASRGGGSPLFYSNQPQHF. CDR3 coding DNA: TGTGCCAGCAGAGGTGGGGGTTCCCCGCTTTTTTATAGCAATCAGCCCCAGCATTTT. The V call is TRBV7-8, the J call TRBJ1-5, with TRBD1 as a possible D gene (5 bases). The CDR3 is 19 amino acids. The V end was cut by 6 bases, the J end by 0 bases, with 24 bases between. Per germline, CDR1 SGHVS and CDR2 FQNEAQ.

The genes are TRBV2 and TRBJ2-1; 11 bases are shared with TRBD2. V lost 4 bases to trimming and J lost 9 bases; unmatched junction nucleotides: 8. The CDR3 totals 15 residues. Germline assignment: CDR1 SNHLY and CDR2 FYNNEI. The CDR3 loop is CASSVELAGVGEQFF. The CDR3 DNA sequence: TGTGCCAGCAGTGTAGAACTAGCGGGAGTTGGTGAGCAGTTCTTC.

The chain has TRBV19 and TRBJ2-1; 7 nucleotides match TRBD2. The V and J ends lost 6 bases and 3 bases, in that order; junction bases with no gene match: 5. The CDR3 length is 14 residues. Germline V gene lookup returns CDR1 LNHDA and CDR2 SQIVND (reference sequence). CDR3 in amino acids: CASRVTSFYNEQFF. The CDR3 region has the DNA TGTGCCAGTAGAGTGACTAGCTTCTACAATGAGCAGTTCTTC.

This chain's CDR3 is CAFLKYLGVDEQFF. The CDR3 DNA follows: TGTGCCTTCCTAAAATACCTCGGGGTCGATGAGCAGTTCTTC. J is TRBJ2-1 and V is TRBV30; possibly TRBD2 for D (5 bases). From germline, CDR1 is GTSNPN and CDR2 SVGIG (reference sequence). V shed 7 bases and J shed 8 bases, with 21 bases lying between them. This CDR3 comprises 14 residues.

The chain recombines TRBV14 with TRBJ2-3; D unresolved. V was clipped by 4 bases and J by 2 bases, with 10 bases between them. The CDR3 loop spans 14 amino acids. Germline V lookup: CDR1 SGHDN, CDR2 FVKESK. As DNA, the CDR3 is TGTGCCAGCAGCCCAGTCGCCCACACAGATACGCAGTATTTT. This translates into CASSPVAHTDTQYF.

This clone was counted between two and nine times. This rearrangement joins TRBV6-1 to TRBJ1-3; no clear D gene. Germline CDR1 and CDR2: MNHNS and SASEGT. The CDR3 runs to 13 residues. V shed 7 bases and J shed 0 bases, with 7 bases lying between them. The CDR3 nucleotides read TGTGCCAGCACGGCCAGCTCTGGAAACACCATATATTTT. As protein: CASTASSGNTIYF.

A note on this clone: This CDR3 is also generated by other DNA sequences in the sample. The gene calls are TRBV18 and TRBJ2-5; D is unresolved. Germline CDR1 KGHSH, CDR2 LQKENI. The CDR3 is 11 residues long. The V end was cut by 5 bases, the J end by 2 bases, with 3 bases between. In DNA form, the CDR3 reads TGTGCCAGCTCAGTTCAAGAGACCCAGTACTTC. It encodes CASSVQETQYF.